This T cell receptor beta chain was identified in a study of blood T cell dynamics during melanoma immunotherapy. Indicated time point: week 3, after first cycle of checkpoint inhibitor. Apart from a couple of fast progressors, RECIST 1.1 response was judged 12 weeks post-infusion. On this clone itself: The antigen is undetermined.

The germline V gene has CDR1 SGHNT and CDR2 YENEEA. The CDR3 runs 18 residues. V lost 0 bases, J lost 4 bases, and 19 bases lay in between. The study's findings and limits: PBMC repertoires of eventual disease-control patients split at W3 into clonality or diversity gains.

Every bulk PBMC sample received the same 350 ng of DNA. Method: immunoSEQ multiplex PCR; TCRdb's copy keeps in-frame clones and lacks some. The sample consists of about 12,000 clones, more than 75% of them appearing once. This chain connects TRBV11-3 to TRBJ2-1; weak D call: TRBD2 (6 bases). Material: blood, obtained from a patient treated with checkpoint blockade. The sequence derives from a human donor with melanoma. For the CDR3, the DNA is TGTGCCAGCAGCTTAGATCAGGGAGGCTCGAATAGATACAATGAGCAGTTCTTC. This encodes CASSLDQGGSNRYNEQFF.